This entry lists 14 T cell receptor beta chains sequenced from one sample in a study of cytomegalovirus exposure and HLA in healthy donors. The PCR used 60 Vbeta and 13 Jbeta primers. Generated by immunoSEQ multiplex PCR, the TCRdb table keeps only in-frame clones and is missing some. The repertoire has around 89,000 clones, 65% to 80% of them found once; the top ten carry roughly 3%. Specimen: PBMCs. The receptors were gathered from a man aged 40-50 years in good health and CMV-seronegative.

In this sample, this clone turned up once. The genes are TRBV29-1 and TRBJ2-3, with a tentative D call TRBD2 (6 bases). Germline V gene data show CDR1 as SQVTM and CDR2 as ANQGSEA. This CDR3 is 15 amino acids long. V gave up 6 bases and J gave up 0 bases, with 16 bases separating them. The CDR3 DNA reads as TGCAGCGTGGCTAAGGCGGGGAGCAGCACAGATACGCAGTATTTT. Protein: CSVAKAGSSTDTQYF.

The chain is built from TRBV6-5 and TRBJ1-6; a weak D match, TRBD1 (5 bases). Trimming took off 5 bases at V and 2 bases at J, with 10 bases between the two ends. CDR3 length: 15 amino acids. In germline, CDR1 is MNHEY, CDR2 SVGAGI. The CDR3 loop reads CASSGGTAYNSPLHF. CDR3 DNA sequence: TGTGCCAGCAGTGGGGGGACGGCCTATAATTCACCCCTCCACTTT.

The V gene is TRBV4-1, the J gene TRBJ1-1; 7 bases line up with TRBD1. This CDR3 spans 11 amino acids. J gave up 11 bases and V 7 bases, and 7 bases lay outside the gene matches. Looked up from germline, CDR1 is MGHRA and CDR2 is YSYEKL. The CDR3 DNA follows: TGCGCCAGCAAGGGGGCAGATTGGGCTTTCTTT. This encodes CASKGADWAFF.

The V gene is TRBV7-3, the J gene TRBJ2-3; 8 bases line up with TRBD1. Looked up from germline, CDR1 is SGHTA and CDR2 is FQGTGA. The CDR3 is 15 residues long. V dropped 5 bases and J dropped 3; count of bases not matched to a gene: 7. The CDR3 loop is CASSARTGWTDTQYF. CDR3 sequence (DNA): TGTGCCAGCAGCGCGAGGACAGGGTGGACAGATACGCAGTATTTT.

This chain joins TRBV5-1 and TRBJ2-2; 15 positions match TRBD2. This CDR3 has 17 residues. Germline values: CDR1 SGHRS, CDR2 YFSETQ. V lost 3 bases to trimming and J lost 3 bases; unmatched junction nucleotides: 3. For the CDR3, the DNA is TGCGCCAGCAGCTCCGGACTAGCGGGGGGGTACACCGGGGAGCTGTTTTTT. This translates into CASSSGLAGGYTGELFF.

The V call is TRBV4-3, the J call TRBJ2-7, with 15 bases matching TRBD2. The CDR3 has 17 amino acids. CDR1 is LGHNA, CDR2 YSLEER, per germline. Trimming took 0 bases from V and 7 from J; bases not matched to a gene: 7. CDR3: CASSQDPGLAGGREQYF. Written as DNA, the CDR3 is TGCGCCAGCAGCCAAGATCCGGGACTAGCGGGGGGAAGAGAGCAGTACTTC.

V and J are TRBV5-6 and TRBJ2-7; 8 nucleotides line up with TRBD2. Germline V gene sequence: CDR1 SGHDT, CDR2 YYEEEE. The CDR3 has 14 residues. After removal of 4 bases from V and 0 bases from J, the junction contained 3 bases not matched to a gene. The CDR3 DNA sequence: TGTGCCAGCAGCCTACTAGCGGTCTCCTACGAGCAGTACTTC. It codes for CASSLLAVSYEQYF.

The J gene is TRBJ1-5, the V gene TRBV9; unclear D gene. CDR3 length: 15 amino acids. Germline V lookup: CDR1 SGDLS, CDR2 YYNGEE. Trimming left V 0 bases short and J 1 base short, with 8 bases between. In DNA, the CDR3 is TGTGCCAGCAGCGTAGACAGTGAGAGCAATCAGCCCCAGCATTTT. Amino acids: CASSVDSESNQPQHF.

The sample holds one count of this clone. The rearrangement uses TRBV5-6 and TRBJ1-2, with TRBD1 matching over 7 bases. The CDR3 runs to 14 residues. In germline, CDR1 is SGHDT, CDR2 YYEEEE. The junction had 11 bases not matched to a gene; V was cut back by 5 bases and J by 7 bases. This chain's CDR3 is CASRRNGDRAGYTF. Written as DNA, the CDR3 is TGTGCCAGCAGACGTAACGGAGACAGGGCTGGCTACACCTTC.

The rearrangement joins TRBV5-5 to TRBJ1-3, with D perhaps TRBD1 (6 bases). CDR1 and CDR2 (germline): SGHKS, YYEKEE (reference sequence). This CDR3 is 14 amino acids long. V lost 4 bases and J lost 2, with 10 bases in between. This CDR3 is CASSHYRAGNTIYF. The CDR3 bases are TGTGCCAGCAGCCATTACAGGGCTGGAAACACCATATATTTT.

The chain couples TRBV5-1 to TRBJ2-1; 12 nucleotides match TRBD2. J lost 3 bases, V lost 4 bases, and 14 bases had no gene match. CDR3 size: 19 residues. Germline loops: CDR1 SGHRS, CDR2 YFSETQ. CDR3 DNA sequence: TGCGCCAGCAGCACCGGACTAGCGGGGCGAGGGGACGTCTACAATGAGCAGTTCTTC. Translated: CASSTGLAGRGDVYNEQFF.

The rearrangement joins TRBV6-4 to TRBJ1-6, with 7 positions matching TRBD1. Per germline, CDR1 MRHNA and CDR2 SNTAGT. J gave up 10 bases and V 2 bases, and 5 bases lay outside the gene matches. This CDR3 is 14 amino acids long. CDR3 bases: TGTGCCAGCAGTGACCAGGGGGGAAGCTCACCCCTCCACTTT. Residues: CASSDQGGSSPLHF.

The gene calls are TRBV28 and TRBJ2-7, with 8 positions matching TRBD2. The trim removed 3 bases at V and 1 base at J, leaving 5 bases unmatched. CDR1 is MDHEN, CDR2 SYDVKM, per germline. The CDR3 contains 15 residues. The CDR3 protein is CASSFIAGHSYEQYF. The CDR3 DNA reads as TGTGCCAGCAGTTTCATAGCGGGACATTCCTACGAGCAGTACTTC.

The CDR3 sequence is CASSRDRGNNQPQHF. The CDR3 DNA sequence: TGTGCCAGCTCACGGGACAGGGGAAACAATCAGCCCCAGCATTTT. V usage is TRBV18 and J usage is TRBJ1-5; TRBD1 aligns across 10 bases. Looked up from germline, CDR1 is KGHSH and CDR2 is LQKENI. The trim removed 4 bases at V and 3 bases at J, leaving 3 bases unmatched. This CDR3 contains 15 residues.